The 9 T cell receptor beta chains given below trace back to one sample, sequenced in a study of T-cell memory formation after mild COVID-19. TCRdb reanalysed the 5' RACE reads using MiXCR and keeps one entry per CDR3 protein. The sample has a few hundred thousand distinct CDR3 sequences; less than 25% are singletons. The sample comprised PBMCs or a T cell subset sorted from them (not recorded which). The receptors derive from an adult woman who had mild COVID-19 (a few samples of this study predate the infection). Cell type and time point are not known.

This clonotype occurred a few times. J is TRBJ1-5 and V is TRBV4-1; 7 bases match TRBD1. Trimming cost V 1 base and J 7 bases; bases outside gene matches: 7. The germline V gene has CDR1 MGHRA and CDR2 YSYEKL. This CDR3 is 15 amino acids long. The CDR3 DNA is TGCGCCAGCAGCCAAGGGAGGGGGCCCGGGCAGCCCCAGCATTTT. The encoded protein is CASSQGRGPGQPQHF.

This clonotype came up a few times. The gene calls are TRBV5-1 and TRBJ1-1; possible D gene TRBD1, 5 bases. The CDR3 totals 15 residues. Trimming shortened V by 7 bases and J by 4 bases, and 20 bases separated the two germline ends. Germline V lookup: CDR1 SGHRS, CDR2 YFSETQ. The CDR3 DNA sequence: TGCGCCAGCGAGTCCAGACCTCAGGGTGGCACTGAAGCTTTCTTT. Protein sequence: CASESRPQGGTEAFF.

A few counts support this clonotype. This sequence joins TRBV12-3 or TRBV12-4 and TRBJ2-1; D ambiguous. This CDR3 has 12 amino acids. The V and J ends lost 6 bases and 4 bases respectively, with 7 bases between them. CDR3 sequence: CASRSPYNEQFF. CDR3 sequence (DNA): TGTGCCAGCAGGTCACCGTACAATGAGCAGTTCTTC.

The sample holds a few counts of this clonotype. V usage is TRBV2 and J usage is TRBJ2-3, with TRBD2 identical over 10 bases. The V and J ends lost 2 bases and 2 bases, in that order; junction bases with no gene match: 13. Germline CDR1 and CDR2: SNHLY and FYNNEI. The CDR3 has 19 amino acids. The CDR3 DNA reads TGTGCCAGCAGTGAAAATAGCGGGGGGTATCGTGCTAACACAGATACGCAGTATTTT. This sequence encodes CASSENSGGYRANTDTQYF.

V gene TRBV7-8 combines with J gene TRBJ2-7; 8 bases align to TRBD2. The CDR3 has 13 amino acids. The junction had 9 bases not matched to a gene; V was cut back by 10 bases and J by 4 bases. Per germline, CDR1 SGHVS and CDR2 FQNEAQ. The DNA of the CDR3 is TGTGCCACCCATCCGGGAGGGCCGTACGAGCAGTACTTC. Its translation is CATHPGGPYEQYF.

This chain uses TRBV12-3 or TRBV12-4 with TRBJ1-3; D is uncertain. Trimming took off 4 bases at V and 4 bases at J, with 20 bases between the two ends. The CDR3 has 17 residues. The CDR3 sequence: CASSSHFGSFTGNTIYF. The CDR3 DNA is TGTGCCAGCAGTTCCCATTTCGGTAGTTTCACCGGAAACACCATATATTTT.

This chain connects TRBV12-3 or TRBV12-4 to TRBJ2-1; D is possibly TRBD2 (5 bases). V lost 7 bases, J lost 8 bases, and 12 bases lay in between. The CDR3 loop spans 12 amino acids. The CDR3 region is CASTQTGDEQFF. The CDR3 bases are TGTGCCAGCACCCAAACCGGGGATGAGCAGTTCTTC.

This clonotype was detected only a few times. The chain uses TRBV15 and TRBJ2-7; 11 nucleotides agree with TRBD2. The length of the CDR3 is 15 residues. Trimming at V came to 2 bases and at J to 2 bases, leaving 2 bases not matched to a gene. Germline lookup yields CDR1 LNHNV and CDR2 YYDKDF (reference sequence). The CDR3 protein is CATSRLAGGTYEQYF. CDR3 sequence (DNA): TGTGCCACCAGCAGACTAGCGGGGGGAACCTACGAGCAGTACTTC. Using reference TRBV15 and TRBJ2-7 for the parts outside the CDR3, the full variable domain is DAMVIQNPRYQVTQFGKPVTLSCSQTLNHNVMYWYQQKSSQAPKLLFHYYDKDFNNEADTPDNFQSRRPNTSFCFLDIRSPGLGDTAMYLCATSRLAGGTYEQYFGPGTRLTVT.

The V gene is TRBV24-1, the J gene TRBJ2-7; maybe TRBD2 (5 bases). Per the germline V gene, CDR1 is KGHDR and CDR2 is SFDVKD. The CDR3 extends over 13 amino acids. Trimming pared 5 bases from V and 4 bases from J, leaving 11 bases between. CDR3 loop: CATSVTGGYEQYF. CDR3 DNA sequence: TGTGCCACCAGTGTGACCGGCGGGTACGAGCAGTACTTC.